The 27 T cell receptor beta chains in this list originate from one sample, sequenced in a study of blood T cell repertoires in COVID-19 (dated by TCRdb to 2020 to 2022). The library was generated by the immunoSEQ multiplex PCR assay. Not all clones reach the TCRdb copy of this immuneACCESS table, which keeps in-frame sequences only. Checked studies attribute under half of the gap to unresolved V genes and leave the rest unexplained. The sample data list 62,000 or so clones, and roughly nine tenths of these were observed just once. The ten largest clones capture roughly 2.7% of the sample. Specimen: peripheral blood. These receptors were collected from a man aged 45-65 years with acute or convalescent COVID-19.

By share of the sample, this clone is medium-sized. The rearrangement links TRBV9 to TRBJ2-7; TRBD1 is a possible D gene (5 bases). This CDR3 spans 15 amino acids. CDR1 is SGDLS, CDR2 YYNGEE, per germline. Trimming shortened V by 4 bases and J by 0 bases, and 14 bases separated the two germline ends. CDR3 sequence reads: CASSRRTKSSYEQYV. The CDR3 DNA sequence: TGTGCCAGCAGCAGACGGACAAAGAGCTCCTACGAGCAGTACGTC.

This clone was seen more than once but under ten times. The chain couples TRBV3-1 (or the pseudogene TRBV3-2) to TRBJ1-2, with 8 bases that match TRBD1. The CDR3 loop spans 16 amino acids. Germline V CDR1 and CDR2: LGHDT, YNNKEL (reference sequence). J gave up 4 bases and V 3 bases, and 10 bases lay outside the gene matches. DNA for the CDR3: TGTGCCAGCAGCCATAGGTGGGCAGGGGGCTTCTATGGCTACACCTTC. Translating gives CASSHRWAGGFYGYTF.

This clone occurred a few times. The CDR3 DNA sequence: TGTGCCAGCAGCTTAGACGGTTTTATCGGGGAGCTGTTTTTT. Translation: CASSLDGFIGELFF. The chain employs TRBV7-9 and TRBJ2-2; unclear D gene. V dropped 1 base and J dropped 7 bases, with 10 bases sitting between them. CDR3 size: 14 residues. Per germline, CDR1 SEHNR and CDR2 FQNEAQ (reference sequence).

V gene TRBV9 combines with J gene TRBJ2-2; D not certain. The V end was cut by 0 bases, the J end by 4 bases, with 4 bases between. Germline V lookup: CDR1 SGDLS, CDR2 YYNGEE. This CDR3 is 13 amino acids long. CDR3 nucleotides: TGTGCCAGCAGCGTAGCGTTCACCGGGGAGCTGTTTTTT. Protein sequence: CASSVAFTGELFF.

The gene calls are TRBV18 and TRBJ2-7; tentative D call: TRBD1 (5 bases). This CDR3 region has 18 residues. From germline, CDR1 is KGHSH and CDR2 LQKENI. V lost 1 base to trimming and J lost 1 base, with 20 bases between them. CDR3 nucleotides: TGTGCCAGCTCACCACGTTCGCAGGGCAAAGTTTCATCCTACGAGCAGTACTTC. As protein: CASSPRSQGKVSSYEQYF.

This chain uses TRBV4-3 with TRBJ2-3; 11 bases map to TRBD2. Germline V gene lookup returns CDR1 LGHNA and CDR2 YSLEER. V dropped 5 bases and J dropped 6; count of bases not matched to a gene: 10. The CDR3 is made up of 16 amino acids. The CDR3 DNA reads TGCGCCAGCAGCTCCCACCGACTAGCGGGGAGGGATACGCAGTATTTT. Encoded protein: CASSSHRLAGRDTQYF.

The V call is TRBV7-2, the J call TRBJ2-3; TRBD1 matches 8 bases. This CDR3 has 16 amino acids. The germline V gene has CDR1 SGHTA and CDR2 FQGNSA. V gave up 1 base and J gave up 3 bases; unmatched junction bases: 6. CDR3 DNA sequence: TGTGCCAGCAGCTTAGGTCCGGACAGGGAAACAGATACGCAGTATTTT. Its translation: CASSLGPDRETDTQYF. The full variable domain, in which reference TRBV7-2 and TRBJ2-3 provide the parts outside the CDR3, is GAGVSQSPSNKVTEKGKDVELRCDPISGHTALYWYRQSLGQGLEFLIYFQGNSAPDKSGLPSDRFSAERTGGSVSTLTIQRTQQEDSAVYLCASSLGPDRETDTQYFGPGTRLTVL.

DNA of the CDR3: TGTGCCACCAGTCCCGGCCAGGCAGTACCGGGGGCCAACGTCCTGACTTTC. Translation: CATSPGQAVPGANVLTF. The chain joins TRBV24-1 to TRBJ2-6; no clear D. Deletions cut 6 bases from V and 4 bases from J, with 18 bases between. Germline CDR1 KGHDR, CDR2 SFDVKD. The CDR3 is 17 amino acids.

This chain links TRBV12-5 with TRBJ2-3; weak D call: TRBD2 (5 bases). Germline CDR1 LGHNT, CDR2 FRNRAP. CDR3 length equals 14 residues. V was shortened by 8 bases and J by 1 base, with 13 bases between the two germline ends. Written as DNA, the CDR3 is TGTGCTAGTAGAAGAGGGCAGGGCACAGATACGCAGTATTTT. Amino acid sequence: CASRRGQGTDTQYF.

This rearrangement joins TRBV27 to TRBJ2-5; 9 positions agree with TRBD2. The V and J ends lost 3 bases and 6 bases, in that order; junction bases with no gene match: 5. The CDR3 contains 14 residues. Germline values: CDR1 MNHEY, CDR2 SMNVEV (reference sequence). The CDR3 protein is CASSLFSGRQTQYF. In DNA, the CDR3 is TGTGCCAGCAGTTTGTTTAGCGGGAGACAGACCCAGTACTTC.

The chain uses TRBV27 and TRBJ2-5; 7 bases line up with TRBD1. The CDR3 has 12 amino acids. Germline V lookup: CDR1 MNHEY, CDR2 SMNVEV (reference sequence). Trimming took 6 bases from V and 4 from J; bases not matched to a gene: 2. CDR3 protein: CASSNRGETQYF. The CDR3 DNA reads TGTGCCAGCAGCAACAGGGGAGAGACCCAGTACTTC.

V gene TRBV19 combines with J gene TRBJ2-7, with 10 positions matching TRBD1. CDR3 size: 15 residues. CDR1 LNHDA and CDR2 SQIVND come from the germline V gene (reference sequence). V lost 4 bases, J lost 2 bases, and 5 bases stayed unmatched. The CDR3, as DNA: TGTGCCAGTAGTAGGTCCGGGACAGGGGCCTACGAGCAGTACTTC. Encoded protein: CASSRSGTGAYEQYF.

The table lists this clone with a few counts. V gene TRBV19 combines with J gene TRBJ2-1; possible D gene TRBD2, 6 bases. The V and J ends lost 3 bases and 8 bases respectively, with 26 bases between them. Germline V gene sequence: CDR1 LNHDA, CDR2 SQIVND (reference sequence). The length of the CDR3 is 18 residues. DNA of the CDR3: TGTGCCAGTAGTATTGAAGGACTCGGAGGGAGAATGAGGGATGAGCAGTTCTTC. As protein: CASSIEGLGGRMRDEQFF.

The chain carries TRBV5-8 and TRBJ2-3; TRBD2 aligns across 8 bases. V lost 4 bases to trimming and J lost 3 bases; unmatched junction nucleotides: 7. Germline assignment: CDR1 SGHTS and CDR2 YDEGEE. This CDR3 comprises 15 residues. The CDR3 DNA follows: TGTGCCAGCAGCATCATAGCGGGATTTACAGATACGCAGTATTTT. Translating gives CASSIIAGFTDTQYF.

This sequence joins TRBV19 and TRBJ1-5; 8 nucleotides align to TRBD1. The CDR3 has 15 amino acids. Trimming at V came to 7 bases and at J to 7 bases, leaving 12 bases not matched to a gene. Germline CDR1 LNHDA, CDR2 SQIVND (reference sequence). The CDR3 here is CASNPDRGSGQPQHF. The CDR3 DNA follows: TGTGCCAGTAACCCAGACAGGGGCTCAGGCCAGCCCCAGCATTTT.

CDR3 residues: CASSPGQGRGNTEAFF. The DNA for the CDR3 is TGTGCCAGCAGTCCCGGACAGGGGCGGGGGAACACTGAAGCTTTCTTT. This rearrangement joins TRBV27 to TRBJ1-1; TRBD1 matches 9 bases. With 5 bases clipped from V and 1 base from J, the junction kept 8 bases outside the gene matches. Germline assignment: CDR1 MNHEY and CDR2 SMNVEV (reference sequence). This CDR3 has 16 residues.

The rearrangement joins TRBV7-2 to TRBJ2-3, with 7 positions matching TRBD2. V lost 5 bases, J lost 2 bases, and 4 bases stayed unmatched. The V gene's germline CDR1 is SGHTA and CDR2 FQGNSA. This CDR3 region has 14 residues. CDR3 bases: TGTGCCAGCAGCCCAAGCGGGATCACAGATACGCAGTATTTT. Its translation: CASSPSGITDTQYF.

J is TRBJ1-2 and V is TRBV25-1; maybe TRBD1 (5 bases). The CDR3 contains 13 residues. Trimming left V 1 base short and J 4 bases short, with 7 bases between. Germline V lookup: CDR1 MGHDK, CDR2 SYGVNS. In DNA, the CDR3 is TGTGCCAGCAGTGAATCAGGGATCTATGGCTACACCTTC. Translation: CASSESGIYGYTF.

This sequence joins TRBV24-1 and TRBJ2-7, with 9 positions matching TRBD1. The CDR3 is made up of 16 amino acids. Germline loops: CDR1 KGHDR, CDR2 SFDVKD. Unmatched junction bases numbered 8, after V lost 3 bases and J lost 3 bases. The chain's CDR3 is CATSDGPRTGDYEQYV. The CDR3 DNA is TGTGCCACCAGTGATGGCCCTAGGACAGGGGACTACGAGCAGTACGTC.

V is TRBV6-5 and J is TRBJ2-7, with 10 bases that match TRBD2. CDR1 MNHEY and CDR2 SVGAGI come from the germline V gene. The CDR3 runs to 14 residues. With 8 bases clipped from V and 0 bases from J, the junction kept 4 bases outside the gene matches. The CDR3 region has the DNA TGTGCCAGCCGAGCGGGAGGGTCCTCCTACGAGCAGTACTTC. It yields the protein CASRAGGSSYEQYF.

The V and J genes are TRBV23-1 and TRBJ2-7; maybe TRBD1 (6 bases). TRBV23-1 is recorded as an ORF, its role being uncertain. This CDR3 spans 12 amino acids. Trimming removed 10 bases from V and 3 bases from J, with 13 bases in between. The CDR3 protein is CATKDRSYEQYF. The CDR3 DNA follows: TGCGCCACCAAGGACAGAAGCTACGAGCAGTACTTC.

V usage is TRBV4-1 and J usage is TRBJ2-3, with 10 bases identical to TRBD1. V lost 5 bases to trimming and J lost 7 bases; unmatched junction nucleotides: 6. Per germline, CDR1 MGHRA and CDR2 YSYEKL. The CDR3 is 14 amino acids. The CDR3 loop reads CASSTRDRGNTQYF. CDR3 nucleotides: TGCGCCAGCAGCACCCGGGACAGGGGTAATACGCAGTATTTT.

The chain is built from TRBV5-4 and TRBJ2-5; 8 bases are a match to TRBD2. Losses at the gene ends were 3 bases for V and 3 bases for J; bases not matched to a gene: 4. This CDR3 contains 14 residues. The germline V gene encodes CDR1 SGHNT and CDR2 YYREEE (reference sequence). In DNA, the CDR3 is TGTGCCAGCAGCTCCGAGCGGGAGAAAGAGACCCAGTACTTC. Amino acid sequence: CASSSEREKETQYF.

The gene calls are TRBV29-1 and TRBJ2-1, with 11 bases that match TRBD2. The CDR3 loop spans 16 amino acids. The ends lost 6 bases at V and 1 base at J; junction bases unmatched: 8. Germline V gene lookup returns CDR1 SQVTM and CDR2 ANQGSEA. CDR3 bases: TGCAGCGTCCATACTAGCGGGAGATCGTCCTACAATGAGCAGTTCTTC. Translated, it gives CSVHTSGRSSYNEQFF.

The rearrangement links TRBV5-1 to TRBJ1-1, with a weak D call TRBD1 (5 bases). This CDR3 contains 14 residues. Germline CDR1 and CDR2: SGHRS and YFSETQ. Trimming took off 2 bases at V and 8 bases at J, with 16 bases between the two ends. DNA of the CDR3: TGCGCCAGCAGCTTATCCCCCGCCGGGGGGGAAGCTTTCTTT. Its translation: CASSLSPAGGEAFF.

The chain recombines TRBV5-5 with TRBJ2-7; 9 bases align to TRBD1. This CDR3 spans 15 amino acids. The V gene's germline CDR1 is SGHKS and CDR2 YYEKEE (reference sequence). The trim removed 2 bases at V and 4 bases at J, leaving 7 bases unmatched. The DNA for the CDR3 is TGTGCCAGCAGCTTTGGGACAGGGATATTTTACGAGCAGTACGTC. It translates to CASSFGTGIFYEQYV.

This chain joins TRBV28 and TRBJ1-5, with 11 bases matching TRBD1. This CDR3 is built from 15 residues. Per the germline V gene, CDR1 is MDHEN and CDR2 is SYDVKM. Germline trimming cut 4 bases from V and 4 bases from J; bases unmatched to any gene: 3. CDR3 amino acids: CASSWDRGENQPQHF. The CDR3 bases are TGTGCCAGCAGTTGGGACAGGGGGGAGAATCAGCCCCAGCATTTT.